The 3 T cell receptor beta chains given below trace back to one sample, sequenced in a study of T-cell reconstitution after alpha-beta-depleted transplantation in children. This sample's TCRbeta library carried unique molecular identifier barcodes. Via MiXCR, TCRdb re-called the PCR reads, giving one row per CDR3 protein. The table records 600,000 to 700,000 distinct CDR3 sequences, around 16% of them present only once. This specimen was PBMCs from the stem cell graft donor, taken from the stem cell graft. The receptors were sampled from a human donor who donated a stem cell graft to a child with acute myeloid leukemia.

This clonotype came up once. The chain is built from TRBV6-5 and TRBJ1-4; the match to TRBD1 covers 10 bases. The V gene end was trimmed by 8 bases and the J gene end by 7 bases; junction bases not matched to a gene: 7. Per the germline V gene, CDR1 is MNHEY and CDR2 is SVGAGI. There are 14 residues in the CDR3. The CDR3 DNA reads TGTGCCAGCGGTTCGGACAGGGGGGCTGAAAAACTGTTTTTT. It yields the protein CASGSDRGAEKLFF.

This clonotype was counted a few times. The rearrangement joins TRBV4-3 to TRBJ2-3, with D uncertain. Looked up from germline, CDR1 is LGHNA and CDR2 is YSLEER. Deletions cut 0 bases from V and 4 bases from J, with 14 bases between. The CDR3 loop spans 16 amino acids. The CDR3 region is CASSQERQDGADTQYF. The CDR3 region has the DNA TGCGCCAGCAGCCAAGAACGGCAGGACGGTGCAGATACGCAGTATTTT.

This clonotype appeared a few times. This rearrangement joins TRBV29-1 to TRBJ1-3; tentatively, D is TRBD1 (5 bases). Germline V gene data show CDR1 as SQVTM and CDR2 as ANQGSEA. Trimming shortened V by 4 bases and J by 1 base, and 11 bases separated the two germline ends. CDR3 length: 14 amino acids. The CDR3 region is CSVGEGTSGNTIYF. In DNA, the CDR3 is TGCAGCGTTGGGGAGGGGACGTCTGGAAACACCATATATTTT.